The 11 T cell receptor beta chains in this list originate from one sample, sequenced in a study of T cell responses to AZD1222 COVID-19 vaccine. Assay: immunoSEQ multiplex PCR; the TCRdb copy retains only in-frame clones and omits some. The table includes 85,000 to 130,000 clones, less than 95% detected once. Here the sequenced sample was peripheral blood, taken 28 days after the second AZD1222 dose. The receptors come from an adult who received the AZD1222 COVID-19 vaccine.

The J gene is TRBJ2-7, the V gene TRBV7-9; 7 bases align to TRBD1. There are 19 residues in the CDR3. Trimming removed 4 bases from V and 0 bases from J; junction bases left unmatched: 18. The germline V gene encodes CDR1 SEHNR and CDR2 FQNEAQ (reference sequence). The CDR3 region has the DNA TGTGCCAGCAGCTCAACGTCGGTAGGGACAGCAGGAATCTCCTACGAGCAGTACTTC. Translating it yields CASSSTSVGTAGISYEQYF.

The V call is TRBV3-1 (or the pseudogene TRBV3-2), the J call TRBJ2-7; 10 bases line up with TRBD1. Germline assignment: CDR1 LGHDT and CDR2 YNNKEL (reference sequence). Trimming cost V 4 bases and J 4 bases; bases outside gene matches: 7. The CDR3 totals 15 residues. CDR3 loop: CASSRPGTGAYEQYF. The CDR3 DNA is TGTGCCAGCAGCCGTCCCGGGACAGGGGCGTACGAGCAGTACTTC.

This chain joins TRBV4-1 and TRBJ2-1, with 16 bases aligning to TRBD2. This CDR3 has 19 residues. In germline, CDR1 is MGHRA, CDR2 YSYEKL. Germline trimming cut 4 bases from V and 7 bases from J; bases unmatched to any gene: 13. The CDR3 DNA reads as TGCGCCAGCAGCCGAGGGACTAGCGGGGGGGTGGCCTTGGGAAATGAGCAGTTCTTC. It translates to CASSRGTSGGVALGNEQFF.

V is TRBV19 and J is TRBJ2-4, with TRBD2 matching 9 bases. Losses at the gene ends were 5 bases for V and 0 bases for J; bases not matched to a gene: 2. The CDR3 runs 15 residues. Per the germline V gene, CDR1 is LNHDA and CDR2 is SQIVND (reference sequence). CDR3 coding DNA: TGTGCCAGTAGTGCAGCGGGGGGAGCCAAAAACATTCAGTACTTC. Its protein is CASSAAGGAKNIQYF.

The rearrangement uses TRBV9 and TRBJ1-2; 7 positions match TRBD1. Germline V gene data show CDR1 as SGDLS and CDR2 as YYNGEE. The ends lost 3 bases at V and 6 bases at J; junction bases unmatched: 11. The CDR3 has 15 amino acids. For the CDR3, the DNA is TGTGCCAGCAGCGCAGAAGTCCGGGGACAGCATGGCTACACCTTC. As protein: CASSAEVRGQHGYTF.

The chain recombines TRBV18 with TRBJ2-3; TRBD2 agrees at 8 bases. This CDR3 region has 15 residues. Germline CDR1 and CDR2: KGHSH and LQKENI. With V trimmed by 6 bases and J by 0 bases, 5 bases remained unmatched. The CDR3 loop is CASSPGGSSTDTQYF. CDR3 DNA sequence: TGTGCCAGCTCCCCGGGGGGGTCTAGCACAGATACGCAGTATTTT.

The V gene is TRBV4-3, the J gene TRBJ2-7, with D perhaps given as TRBD1 or TRBD2 (7 bases each). This CDR3 comprises 16 residues. Germline V gives CDR1 LGHNA, CDR2 YSLEER. Trimming left V 0 bases short and J 3 bases short, with 15 bases between. The CDR3 nucleotides are TGCGCCAGCAGCCAAGAATGGGGAGGGGGCAACTACGAGCAGTACTTC. It translates to CASSQEWGGGNYEQYF.

J is TRBJ2-7 and V is TRBV2, with D possibly TRBD2 on 7 matching bases. The germline gives CDR1 SNHLY, CDR2 FYNNEI. V was cut by 6 bases and J by 4 bases, with 19 bases left in between. The CDR3 is 15 amino acids. This chain's CDR3 is CASSQTGRGSYEQYF. Written as DNA, the CDR3 is TGTGCCAGCAGCCAAACAGGGAGGGGAAGTTACGAGCAGTACTTC. The variable domain in full, with the rest retrieved from reference TRBV2 and TRBJ2-7, is EPEVTQTPSHQVTQMGQEVILRCVPISNHLYFYWYRQILGQKVEFLVSFYNNEISEKSEIFDDQFSVERPDGSNFTLKIRSTKLEDSAMYFCASSQTGRGSYEQYFGPGTRLTVT.

This clone came up a few times. V and J are TRBV21-1 and TRBJ2-7. TRBV21-1 is classified as a pseudogene. The CDR3 runs to 19 residues. CDR3 amino acids: CASSKKGSGKRASSYEQYF. The CDR3 coding sequence is TGTGCCAGCAGCAAAAAAGGGTCAGGGAAGAGGGCGAGCTCCTACGAGCAGTACTTC.

The chain has TRBV6-5 and TRBJ2-7; D remains ambiguous. This CDR3 has 16 residues. Trimming pared 2 bases from V and 0 bases from J, leaving 14 bases between. The germline gives CDR1 MNHEY, CDR2 SVGAGI. The CDR3 coding sequence is TGTGCCAGCAGTTACCTTCGGGCAGGTCCCTCCTACGAGCAGTACTTC. Amino acid sequence: CASSYLRAGPSYEQYF.

The V gene is TRBV5-1, the J gene TRBJ1-2, with 9 bases fitting TRBD1. Trimming cost V 1 base and J 3 bases; bases outside gene matches: 4. CDR1 is SGHRS, CDR2 YFSETQ, per germline. CDR3 length: 15 amino acids. Here the CDR3 reads CASSLLTGGYYGYTF. The CDR3 region has the DNA TGCGCCAGCAGCTTGTTGACAGGGGGTTACTATGGCTACACCTTC. Together with reference TRBV5-1 and TRBJ1-2, the CDR3 gives the full variable domain: KAGVTQTPRYLIKTRGQQVTLSCSPISGHRSVSWYQQTPGQGLQFLFEYFSETQRNKGNFPGRFSGRQFSNSRSEMNVSTLELGDSALYLCASSLLTGGYYGYTFGSGTRLTVV.